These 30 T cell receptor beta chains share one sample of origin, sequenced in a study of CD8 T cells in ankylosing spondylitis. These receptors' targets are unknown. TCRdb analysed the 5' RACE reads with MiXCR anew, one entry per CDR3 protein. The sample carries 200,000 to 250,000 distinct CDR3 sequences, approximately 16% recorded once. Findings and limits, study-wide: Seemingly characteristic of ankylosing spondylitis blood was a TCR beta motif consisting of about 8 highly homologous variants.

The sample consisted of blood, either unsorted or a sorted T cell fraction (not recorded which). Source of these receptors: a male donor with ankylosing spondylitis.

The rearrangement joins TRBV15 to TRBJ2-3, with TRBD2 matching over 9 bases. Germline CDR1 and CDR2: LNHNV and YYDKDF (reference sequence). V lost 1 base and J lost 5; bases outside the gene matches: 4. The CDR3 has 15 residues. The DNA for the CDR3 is TGTGCCACCAGCAGAGCGCGGGGGGGCGGAGATACGCAGTATTTT. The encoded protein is CATSRARGGGDTQYF.

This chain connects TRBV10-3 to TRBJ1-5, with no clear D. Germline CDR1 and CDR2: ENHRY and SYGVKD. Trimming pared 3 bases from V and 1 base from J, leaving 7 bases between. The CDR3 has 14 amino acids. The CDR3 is CAISDADSNQPQHF. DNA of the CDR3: TGTGCCATCAGTGATGCGGACAGCAATCAGCCCCAGCATTTT.

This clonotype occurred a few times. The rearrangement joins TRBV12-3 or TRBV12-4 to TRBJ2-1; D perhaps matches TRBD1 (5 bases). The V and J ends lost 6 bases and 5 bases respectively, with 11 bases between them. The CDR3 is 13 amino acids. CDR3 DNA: TGTGCCAGCAGCGACAGCTTGAACAATGAGCAGTTCTTC. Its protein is CASSDSLNNEQFF.

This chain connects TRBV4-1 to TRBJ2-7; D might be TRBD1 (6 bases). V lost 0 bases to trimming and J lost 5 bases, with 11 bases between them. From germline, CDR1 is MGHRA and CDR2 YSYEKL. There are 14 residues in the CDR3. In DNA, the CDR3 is TGCGCCAGCAGCCAAGATGTTGCAGGGGACGAGCAGTACTTC. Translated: CASSQDVAGDEQYF.

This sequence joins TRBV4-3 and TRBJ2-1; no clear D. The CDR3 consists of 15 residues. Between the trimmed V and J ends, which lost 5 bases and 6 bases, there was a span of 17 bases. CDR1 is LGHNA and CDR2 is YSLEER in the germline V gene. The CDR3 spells CASSGGPTLGNEQFF. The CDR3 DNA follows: TGCGCCAGCAGCGGCGGACCTACCCTGGGCAATGAGCAGTTCTTC.

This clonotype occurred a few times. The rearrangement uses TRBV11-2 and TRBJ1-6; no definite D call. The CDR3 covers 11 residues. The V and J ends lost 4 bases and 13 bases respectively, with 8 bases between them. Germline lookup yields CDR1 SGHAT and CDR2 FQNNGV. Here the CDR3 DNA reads TGTGCCAGCAGCTCCGAAGGGCCCCTCCACTTT. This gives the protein CASSSEGPLHF.

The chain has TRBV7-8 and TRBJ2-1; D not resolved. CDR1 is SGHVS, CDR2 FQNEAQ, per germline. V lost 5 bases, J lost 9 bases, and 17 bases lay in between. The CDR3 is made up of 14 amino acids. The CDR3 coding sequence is TGTGCCAGCAGCGAACGCGCTGGCCCAACTGAGCAGTTCTTC. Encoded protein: CASSERAGPTEQFF.

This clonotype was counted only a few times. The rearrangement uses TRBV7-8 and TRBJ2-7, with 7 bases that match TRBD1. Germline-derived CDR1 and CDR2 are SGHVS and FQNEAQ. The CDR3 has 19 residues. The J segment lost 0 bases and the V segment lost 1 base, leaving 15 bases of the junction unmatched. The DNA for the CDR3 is TGTGCCAGCAGCTTAGTCCGGGACAGAGAAGAAAGGAGCTCCTACGAGCAGTACTTC. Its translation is CASSLVRDREERSSYEQYF.

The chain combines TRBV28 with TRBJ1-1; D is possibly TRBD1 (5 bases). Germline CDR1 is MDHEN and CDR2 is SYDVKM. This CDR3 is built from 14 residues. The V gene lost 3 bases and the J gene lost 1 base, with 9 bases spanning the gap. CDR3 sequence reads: CASSFAGTNTEAFF. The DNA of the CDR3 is TGTGCCAGCAGTTTTGCAGGGACGAACACTGAAGCTTTCTTT.

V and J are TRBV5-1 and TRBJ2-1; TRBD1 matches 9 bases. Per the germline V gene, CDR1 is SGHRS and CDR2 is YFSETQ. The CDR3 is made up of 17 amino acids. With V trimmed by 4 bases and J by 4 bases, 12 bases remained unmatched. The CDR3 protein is CASSKPDRGGIYNEQFF. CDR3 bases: TGCGCCAGCAGCAAACCGGACAGGGGAGGGATTTACAATGAGCAGTTCTTC.

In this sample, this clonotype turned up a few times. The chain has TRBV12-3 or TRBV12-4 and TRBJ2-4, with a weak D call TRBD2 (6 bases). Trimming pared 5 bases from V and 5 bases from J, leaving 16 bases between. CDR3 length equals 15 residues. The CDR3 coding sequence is TGTGCCAGCAGTCCCTCGCGGGGCCCAGAAAACATTCAGTACTTC. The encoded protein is CASSPSRGPENIQYF.

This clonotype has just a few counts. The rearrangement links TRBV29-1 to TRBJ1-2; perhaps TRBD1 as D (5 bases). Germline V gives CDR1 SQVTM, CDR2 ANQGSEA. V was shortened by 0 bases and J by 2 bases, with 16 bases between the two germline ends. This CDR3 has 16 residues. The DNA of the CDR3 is TGCAGCGTTGAAGAAGGGGAGTACAGCCCAAACTATGGCTACACCTTC. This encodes CSVEEGEYSPNYGYTF.

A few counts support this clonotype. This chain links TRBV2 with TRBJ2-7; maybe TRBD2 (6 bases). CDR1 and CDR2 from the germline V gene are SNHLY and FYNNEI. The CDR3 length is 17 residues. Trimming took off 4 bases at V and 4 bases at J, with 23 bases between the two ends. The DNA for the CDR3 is TGTGCCAGCAGTGGCTCCGGGACTTCCTCTGATATTTACGAGCAGTACTTC. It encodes CASSGSGTSSDIYEQYF.

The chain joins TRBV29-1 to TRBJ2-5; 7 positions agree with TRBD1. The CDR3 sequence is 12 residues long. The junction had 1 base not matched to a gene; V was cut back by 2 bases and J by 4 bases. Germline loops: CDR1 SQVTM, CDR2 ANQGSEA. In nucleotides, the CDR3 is TGCAGCGTTGAACACAGGGGAGAGACCCAGTACTTC. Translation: CSVEHRGETQYF. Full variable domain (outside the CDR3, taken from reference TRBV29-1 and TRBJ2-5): SAVISQKPSRDICQRGTSLTIQCQVDSQVTMMFWYRQQPGQSLTLIATANQGSEATYESGFVIDKFPISRPNLTFSTLTVSNMSPEDSSIYLCSVEHRGETQYFGPGTRLLVL.

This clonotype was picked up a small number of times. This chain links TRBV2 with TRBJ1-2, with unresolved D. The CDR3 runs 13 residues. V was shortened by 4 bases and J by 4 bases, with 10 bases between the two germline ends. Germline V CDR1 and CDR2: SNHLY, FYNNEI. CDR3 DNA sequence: TGTGCCAGCAGTGGGTTGTACGCCTATGGCTACACCTTC. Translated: CASSGLYAYGYTF.

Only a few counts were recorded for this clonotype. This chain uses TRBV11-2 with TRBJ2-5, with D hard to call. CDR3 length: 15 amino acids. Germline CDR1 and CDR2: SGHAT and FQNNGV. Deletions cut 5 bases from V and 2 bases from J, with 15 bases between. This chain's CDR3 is CASSPLSLPQETQYF. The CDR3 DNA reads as TGTGCCAGCAGCCCCCTCTCGCTTCCGCAAGAGACCCAGTACTTC.

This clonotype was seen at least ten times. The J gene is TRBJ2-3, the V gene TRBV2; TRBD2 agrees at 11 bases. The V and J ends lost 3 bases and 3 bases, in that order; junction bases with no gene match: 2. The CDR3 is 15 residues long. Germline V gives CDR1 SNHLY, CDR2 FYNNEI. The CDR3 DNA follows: TGTGCCAGCAGTGAGGGACTAGCGGTTACAGATACGCAGTATTTT. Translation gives CASSEGLAVTDTQYF.

CDR3 coding DNA: TGCGCCAGCAGCCCGGACAGGGAGAGGGATTCACCCCTCCACTTT. This codes for CASSPDRERDSPLHF. The chain is built from TRBV4-1 and TRBJ1-6, with 8 bases that match TRBD1. Germline lookup yields CDR1 MGHRA and CDR2 YSYEKL. This CDR3 is built from 15 residues. V shed 4 bases, J shed 8 bases, and the junction held 7 bases outside the gene matches.

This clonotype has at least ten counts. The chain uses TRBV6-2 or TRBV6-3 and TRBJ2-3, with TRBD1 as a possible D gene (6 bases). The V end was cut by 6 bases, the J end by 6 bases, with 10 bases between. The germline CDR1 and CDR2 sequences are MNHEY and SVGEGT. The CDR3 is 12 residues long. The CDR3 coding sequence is TGTGCCAGCAGGGAAACAGGGGATACGCAGTATTTT. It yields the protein CASRETGDTQYF.

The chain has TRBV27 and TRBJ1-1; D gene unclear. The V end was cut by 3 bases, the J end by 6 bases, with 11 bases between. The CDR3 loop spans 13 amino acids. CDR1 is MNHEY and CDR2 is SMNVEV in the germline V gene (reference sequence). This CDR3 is CASSFDGWSEAFF. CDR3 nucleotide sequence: TGTGCCAGCAGTTTCGACGGCTGGTCTGAAGCTTTCTTT.

DNA of the CDR3: TGTGCCAGTACCTACAGGGGTTCCGACAATGAGCAGTTCTTC. This sequence encodes CASTYRGSDNEQFF. The chain links TRBV19 to TRBJ2-1, with 7 bases lining up with TRBD1. Trimming took 7 bases from V and 5 from J; bases not matched to a gene: 8. The germline gives CDR1 LNHDA, CDR2 SQIVND (reference sequence). The CDR3 is 14 residues long. Full variable domain (rest looked up from reference TRBV19 and TRBJ2-1): DGGITQSPKYLFRKEGQNVTLSCEQNLNHDAMYWYRQDPGQGLRLIYYSQIVNDFQKGDIAEGYSVSREKKESFPLTVTSAQKNPTAFYLCASTYRGSDNEQFFGPGTRLTVL.

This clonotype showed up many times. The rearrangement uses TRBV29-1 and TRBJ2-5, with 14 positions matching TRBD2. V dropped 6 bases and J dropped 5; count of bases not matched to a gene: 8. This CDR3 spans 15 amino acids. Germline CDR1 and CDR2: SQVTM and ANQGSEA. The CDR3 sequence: CSVAGTSGSGETQYF. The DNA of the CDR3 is TGCAGCGTAGCCGGGACTAGCGGGAGTGGGGAGACCCAGTACTTC.

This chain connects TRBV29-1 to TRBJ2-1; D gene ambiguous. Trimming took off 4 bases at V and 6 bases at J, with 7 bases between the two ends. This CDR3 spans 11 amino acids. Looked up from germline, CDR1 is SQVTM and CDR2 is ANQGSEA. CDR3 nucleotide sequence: TGCAGCGTTGGTCTTGGCAATGAGCAGTTCTTC. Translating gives CSVGLGNEQFF.

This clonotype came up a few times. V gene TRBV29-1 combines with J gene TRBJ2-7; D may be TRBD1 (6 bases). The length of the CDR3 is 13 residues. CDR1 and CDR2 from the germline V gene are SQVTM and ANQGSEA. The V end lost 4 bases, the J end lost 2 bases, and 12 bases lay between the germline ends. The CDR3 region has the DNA TGCAGCGTTGTTTTCAGGGGAACCTACGAGCAGTACTTC. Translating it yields CSVVFRGTYEQYF.

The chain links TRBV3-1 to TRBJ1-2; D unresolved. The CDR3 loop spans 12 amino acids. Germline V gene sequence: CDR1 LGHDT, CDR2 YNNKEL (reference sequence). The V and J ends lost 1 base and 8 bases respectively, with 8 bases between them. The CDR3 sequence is CASSQGFYGYTF. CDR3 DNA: TGTGCCAGCAGCCAAGGTTTCTACGGCTACACCTTC.

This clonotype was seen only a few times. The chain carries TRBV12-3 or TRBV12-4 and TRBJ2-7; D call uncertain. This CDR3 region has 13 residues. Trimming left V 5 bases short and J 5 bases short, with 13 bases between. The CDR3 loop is CASSPPGLDEQYF. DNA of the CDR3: TGTGCCAGCAGTCCGCCCGGTCTCGACGAGCAGTACTTC.

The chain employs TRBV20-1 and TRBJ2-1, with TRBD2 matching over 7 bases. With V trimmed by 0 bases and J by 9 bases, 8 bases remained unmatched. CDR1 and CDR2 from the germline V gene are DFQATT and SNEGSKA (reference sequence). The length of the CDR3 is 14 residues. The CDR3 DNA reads TGCAGTGCTAGAGATCGGGCGGGAGTGATTGAGCAGTTCTTC. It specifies CSARDRAGVIEQFF.

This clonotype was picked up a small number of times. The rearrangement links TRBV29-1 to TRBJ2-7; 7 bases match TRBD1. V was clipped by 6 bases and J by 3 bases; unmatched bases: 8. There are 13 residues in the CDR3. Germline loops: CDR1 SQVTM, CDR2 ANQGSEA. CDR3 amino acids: CSVLDRDDYEQYF. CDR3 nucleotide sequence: TGCAGCGTCCTAGACAGGGATGACTACGAGCAGTACTTC.

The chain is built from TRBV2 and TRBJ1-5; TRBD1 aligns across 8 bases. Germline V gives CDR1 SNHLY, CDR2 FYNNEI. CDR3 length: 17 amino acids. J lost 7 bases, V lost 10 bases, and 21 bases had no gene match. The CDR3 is CATEQRGMDRDGQPQHF. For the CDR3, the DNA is TGTGCCACCGAGCAGCGGGGGATGGACAGGGATGGGCAGCCCCAGCATTTT.

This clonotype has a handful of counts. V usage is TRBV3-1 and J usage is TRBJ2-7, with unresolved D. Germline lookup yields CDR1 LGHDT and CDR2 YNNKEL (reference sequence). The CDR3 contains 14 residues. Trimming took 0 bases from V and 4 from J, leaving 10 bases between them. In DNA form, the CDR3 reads TGTGCCAGCAGCCAAGAGGCCGAACTTTACGAGCAGTACTTC. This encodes CASSQEAELYEQYF.